A single TCR beta chain is shown here with its context. Its antigen is undetermined. The record originates from a study of vaccination and CD4 T cells after COVID-19. CDR1 and CDR2 (germline): SNHLY, FYNNEI. The CDR3 is made up of 15 amino acids. V shed 7 bases and J shed 2 bases, with 15 bases lying between them. Sequencing of DNA taken from cultured CD4+ T cells relied on the Oncomine TCR Beta short-read assay. TCRdb passed the PCR reads through MiXCR, listing each CDR3 protein once. Here the sample spans 20,000 to 25,000 distinct CDR3 sequences, less than 60% being singletons. The treatment was: approximately nine-day PBMC culture with coronavirus spike peptide pools or control peptides (ViraFEST assay).

V is TRBV2 and J is TRBJ1-3; D gene unclear. The TCR comes from a human donor who had recovered from COVID-19. Sequencing input: CD4+ T cells from blood, cultured in vitro. CDR3 nucleotide sequence: TGTGCCAGCAATGCCAACGCACAGCCTGGAAACACCATATATTTT. Its protein is CASNANAQPGNTIYF.